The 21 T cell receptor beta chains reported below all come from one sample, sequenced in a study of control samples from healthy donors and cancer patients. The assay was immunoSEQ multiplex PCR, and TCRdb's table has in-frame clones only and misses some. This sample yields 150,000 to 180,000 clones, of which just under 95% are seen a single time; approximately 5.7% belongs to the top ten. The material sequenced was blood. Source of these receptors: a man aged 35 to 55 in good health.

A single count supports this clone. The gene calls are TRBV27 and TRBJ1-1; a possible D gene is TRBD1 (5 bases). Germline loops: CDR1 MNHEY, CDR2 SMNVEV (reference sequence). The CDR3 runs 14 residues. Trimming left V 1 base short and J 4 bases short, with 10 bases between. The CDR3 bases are TGTGCCAGCAGTTTATATCGGGGCGCCACTGAAGCTTTCTTT. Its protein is CASSLYRGATEAFF.

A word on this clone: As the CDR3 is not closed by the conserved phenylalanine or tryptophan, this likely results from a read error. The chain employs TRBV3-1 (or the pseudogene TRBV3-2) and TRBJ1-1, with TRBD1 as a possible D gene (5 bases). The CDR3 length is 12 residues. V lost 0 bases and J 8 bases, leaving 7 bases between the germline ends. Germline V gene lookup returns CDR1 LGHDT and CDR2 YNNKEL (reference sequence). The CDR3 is CASSQEEGEAFL. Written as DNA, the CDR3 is TGTGCCAGCAGCCAAGAGGAGGGGGAAGCTTTCCTT.

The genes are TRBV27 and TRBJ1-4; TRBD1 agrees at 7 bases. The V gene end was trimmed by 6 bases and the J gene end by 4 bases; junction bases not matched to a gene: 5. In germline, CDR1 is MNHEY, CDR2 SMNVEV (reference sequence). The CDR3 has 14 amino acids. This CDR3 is CASRPQGDNEKLFF. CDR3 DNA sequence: TGTGCCAGCAGACCCCAGGGGGATAATGAAAAACTGTTTTTT.

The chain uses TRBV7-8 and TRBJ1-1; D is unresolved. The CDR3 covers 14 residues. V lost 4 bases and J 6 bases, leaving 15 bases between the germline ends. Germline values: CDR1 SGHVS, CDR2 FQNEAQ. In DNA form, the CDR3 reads TGTGCCAGCAGCTCTGAAGTCCGGTCCGCTGAAGCTTTCTTT. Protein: CASSSEVRSAEAFF.

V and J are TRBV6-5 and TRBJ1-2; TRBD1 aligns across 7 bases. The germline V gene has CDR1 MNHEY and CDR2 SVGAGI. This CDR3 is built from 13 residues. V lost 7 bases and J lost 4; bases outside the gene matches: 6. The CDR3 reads CASKKGTAYGYTF. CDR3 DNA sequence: TGTGCCAGCAAGAAAGGGACAGCCTATGGCTACACCTTC.

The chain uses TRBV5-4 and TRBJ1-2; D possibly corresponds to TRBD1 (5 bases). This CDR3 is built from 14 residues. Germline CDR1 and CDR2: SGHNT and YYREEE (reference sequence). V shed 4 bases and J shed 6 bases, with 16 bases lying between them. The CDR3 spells CASSLGGVRNGYTF. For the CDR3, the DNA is TGTGCCAGCAGCCTCGGGGGGGTTCGGAATGGCTACACCTTC.

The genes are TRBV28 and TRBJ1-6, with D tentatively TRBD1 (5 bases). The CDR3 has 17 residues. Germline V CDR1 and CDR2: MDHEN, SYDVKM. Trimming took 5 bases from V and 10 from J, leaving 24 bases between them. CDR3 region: CASSIYGSGGVESPLHF. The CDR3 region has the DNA TGTGCCAGCAGTATTTACGGAAGCGGGGGTGTGGAATCACCCCTCCACTTT.

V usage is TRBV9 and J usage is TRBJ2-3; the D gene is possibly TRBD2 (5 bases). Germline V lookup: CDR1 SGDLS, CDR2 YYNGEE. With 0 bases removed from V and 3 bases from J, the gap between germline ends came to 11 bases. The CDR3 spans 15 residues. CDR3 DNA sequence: TGTGCCAGCAGCGTAGGTGGATTAGCGACAGATACGCAGTATTTT. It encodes CASSVGGLATDTQYF.

The DNA for the CDR3 is TGTGCCAGCAGCAAGACAGGGAGAGGAAACACCATATATTTT. Its protein product is CASSKTGRGNTIYF. V and J are TRBV28 and TRBJ1-3; 7 bases are a match to TRBD1. Germline CDR1 and CDR2: MDHEN and SYDVKM. This CDR3 has 14 residues. Losses at the gene ends were 6 bases for V and 4 bases for J; bases not matched to a gene: 6. The full variable domain, rest sourced from reference TRBV28 and TRBJ1-3, is DVKVTQSSRYLVKRTGEKVFLECVQDMDHENMFWYRQDPGLGLRLIYFSYDVKMKEKGDIPEGYSVSREKKERFSLILESASTNQTSMYLCASSKTGRGNTIYFGEGSWLTVV.

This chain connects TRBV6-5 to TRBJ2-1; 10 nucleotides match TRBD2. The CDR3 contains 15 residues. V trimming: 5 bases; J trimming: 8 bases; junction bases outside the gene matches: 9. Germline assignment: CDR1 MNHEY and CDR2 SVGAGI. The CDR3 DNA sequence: TGTGCCAGCAGTCGAGCGGGGGGGCCGTTCGATGAGCAGTTCTTC. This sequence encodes CASSRAGGPFDEQFF.

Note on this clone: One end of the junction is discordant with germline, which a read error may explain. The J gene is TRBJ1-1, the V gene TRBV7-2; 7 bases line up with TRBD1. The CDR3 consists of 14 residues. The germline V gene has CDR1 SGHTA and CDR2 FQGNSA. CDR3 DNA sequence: TGTGCCAGCAGCGTAGCAGGGGGTGGGACTGAAGCTTTCTTT. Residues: CASSVAGGGTEAFF.

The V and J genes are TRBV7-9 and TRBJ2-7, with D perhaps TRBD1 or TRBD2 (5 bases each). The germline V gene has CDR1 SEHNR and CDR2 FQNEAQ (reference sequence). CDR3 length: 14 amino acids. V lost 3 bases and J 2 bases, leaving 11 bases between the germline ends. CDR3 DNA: TGTGCCAGCAGCTTCCGGGACCCGCCCTACGAGCAGTACTTC. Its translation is CASSFRDPPYEQYF.

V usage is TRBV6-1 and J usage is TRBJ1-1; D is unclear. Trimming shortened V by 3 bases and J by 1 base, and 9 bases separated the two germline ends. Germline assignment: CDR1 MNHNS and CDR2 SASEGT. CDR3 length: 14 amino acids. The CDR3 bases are TGTGCCAGCAGTGATATCTGGGCGAACACTGAAGCTTTCTTT. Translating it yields CASSDIWANTEAFF.

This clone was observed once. In nucleotides, the CDR3 is TGTGCCAGCTCACCAGACAGGGACAATGAGCAGTTCTTC. This sequence encodes CASSPDRDNEQFF. The chain links TRBV18 to TRBJ2-1, with 7 nucleotides matching TRBD1. Germline loops: CDR1 KGHSH, CDR2 LQKENI. The CDR3 has 13 residues. With 2 bases clipped from V and 5 bases from J, the junction kept 0 bases outside the gene matches.

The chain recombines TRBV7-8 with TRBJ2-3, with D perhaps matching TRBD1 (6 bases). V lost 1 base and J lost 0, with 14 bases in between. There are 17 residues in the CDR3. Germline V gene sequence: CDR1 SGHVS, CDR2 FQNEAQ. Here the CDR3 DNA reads TGTGCCAGCAGCTTAGAGGGGGTTTCTTCTAGCACAGATACGCAGTATTTT. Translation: CASSLEGVSSSTDTQYF.

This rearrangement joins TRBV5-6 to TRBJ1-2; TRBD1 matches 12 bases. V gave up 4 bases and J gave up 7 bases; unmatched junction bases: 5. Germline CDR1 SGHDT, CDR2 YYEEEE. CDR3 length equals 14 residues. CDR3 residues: CASSMGQGAPGYTF. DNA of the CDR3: TGTGCCAGCAGCATGGGACAGGGGGCCCCTGGCTACACCTTC.

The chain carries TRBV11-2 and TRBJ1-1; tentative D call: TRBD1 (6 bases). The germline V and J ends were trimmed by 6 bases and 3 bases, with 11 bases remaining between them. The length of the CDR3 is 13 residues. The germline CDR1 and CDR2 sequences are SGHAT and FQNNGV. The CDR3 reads CASRADSYTEAFF. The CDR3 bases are TGTGCCAGCAGAGCGGACAGTTACACTGAAGCTTTCTTT.

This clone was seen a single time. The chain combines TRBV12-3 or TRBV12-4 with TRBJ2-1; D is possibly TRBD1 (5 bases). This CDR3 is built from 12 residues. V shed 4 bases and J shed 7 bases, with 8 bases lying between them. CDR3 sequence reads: CASSSTANEQFF. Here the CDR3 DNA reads TGTGCCAGCAGTTCGACAGCGAATGAGCAGTTCTTC.

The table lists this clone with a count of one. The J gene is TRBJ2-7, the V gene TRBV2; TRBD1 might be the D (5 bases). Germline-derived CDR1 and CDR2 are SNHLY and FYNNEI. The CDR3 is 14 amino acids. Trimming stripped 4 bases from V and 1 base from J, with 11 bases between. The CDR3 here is CASSAGSFSYEQYF. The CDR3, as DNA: TGTGCCAGCAGTGCAGGGTCGTTTTCCTACGAGCAGTACTTC. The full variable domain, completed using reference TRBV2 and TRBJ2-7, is EPEVTQTPSHQVTQMGQEVILRCVPISNHLYFYWYRQILGQKVEFLVSFYNNEISEKSEIFDDQFSVERPDGSNFTLKIRSTKLEDSAMYFCASSAGSFSYEQYFGPGTRLTVT.

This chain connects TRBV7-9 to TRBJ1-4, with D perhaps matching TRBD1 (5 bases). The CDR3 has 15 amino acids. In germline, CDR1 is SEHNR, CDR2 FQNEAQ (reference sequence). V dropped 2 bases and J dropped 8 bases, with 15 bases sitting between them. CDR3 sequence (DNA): TGTGCCAGCAGCTTACCTCTGGGGGTTAAAGAAAAACTGTTTTTT. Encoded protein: CASSLPLGVKEKLFF.

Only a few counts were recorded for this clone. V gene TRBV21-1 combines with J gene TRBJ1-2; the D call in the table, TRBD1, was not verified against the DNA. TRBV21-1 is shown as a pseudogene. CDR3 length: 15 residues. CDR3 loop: CASLPGFTRGGGYTF. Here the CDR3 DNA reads TGTGCCAGCCTACCGGGATTCACCAGAGGGGGTGGCTACACCTTC.